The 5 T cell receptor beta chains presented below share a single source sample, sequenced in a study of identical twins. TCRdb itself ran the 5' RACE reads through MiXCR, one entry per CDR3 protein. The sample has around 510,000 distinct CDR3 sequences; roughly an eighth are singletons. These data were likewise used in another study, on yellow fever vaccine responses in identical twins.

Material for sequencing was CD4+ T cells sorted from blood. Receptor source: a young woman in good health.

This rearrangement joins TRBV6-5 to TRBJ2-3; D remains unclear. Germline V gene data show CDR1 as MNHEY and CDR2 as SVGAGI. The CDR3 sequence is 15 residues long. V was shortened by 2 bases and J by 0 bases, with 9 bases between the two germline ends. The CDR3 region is CASSYPHTSTDTQYF. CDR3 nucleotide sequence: TGTGCCAGCAGTTACCCCCATACTAGCACAGATACGCAGTATTTT.

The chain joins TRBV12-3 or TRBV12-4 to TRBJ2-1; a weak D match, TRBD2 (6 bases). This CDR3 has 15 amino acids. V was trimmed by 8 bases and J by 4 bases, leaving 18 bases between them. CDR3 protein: CASGGPGLIYNEQFF. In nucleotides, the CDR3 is TGTGCCAGCGGAGGACCGGGACTGATTTACAATGAGCAGTTCTTC.

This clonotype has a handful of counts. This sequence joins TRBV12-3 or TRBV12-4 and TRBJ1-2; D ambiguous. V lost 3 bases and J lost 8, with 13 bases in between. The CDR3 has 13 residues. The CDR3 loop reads CASSFKGHSGYTF. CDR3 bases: TGTGCCAGCAGTTTTAAGGGCCATAGCGGCTACACCTTC.

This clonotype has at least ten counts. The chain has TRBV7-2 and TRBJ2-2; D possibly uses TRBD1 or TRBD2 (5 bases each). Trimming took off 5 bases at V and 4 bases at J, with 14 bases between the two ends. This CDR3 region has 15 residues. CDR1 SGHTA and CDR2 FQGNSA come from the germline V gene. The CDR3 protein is CASSNRGAVTGELFF. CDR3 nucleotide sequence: TGTGCCAGCAGCAACCGGGGCGCCGTCACCGGGGAGCTGTTTTTT.

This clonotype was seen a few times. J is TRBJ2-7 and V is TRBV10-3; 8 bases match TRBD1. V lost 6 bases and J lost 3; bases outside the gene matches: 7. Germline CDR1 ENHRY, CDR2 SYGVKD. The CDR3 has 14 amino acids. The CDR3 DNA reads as TGTGCCATCAGCGGACAGGGAGGACTCTACGAGCAGTACTTC. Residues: CAISGQGGLYEQYF.